The rows below give T cell receptor beta chains drawn from one sample of a study of human T cells and chemical hapten exposure. From the RACE reads, TCRdb called clonotypes with MiXCR, one entry per CDR3 protein. The repertoire includes tens of thousands of distinct CDR3 sequences, more than 9% of them detected once, and 2% to 2.5% sits in the top ten. The source was whole blood, collected in connection with sensitization to the hapten diphenylcyclopropenone (DPC). These receptors were collected from a man aged 40-49 years with alopecia areata. Some clones in this sample may be carry-over from other donors' samples. CDR3s include the opening cysteine and the closing phenylalanine or tryptophan. A D gene is named only where the DNA matches it firmly. The size entry is marked missing in some rows and otherwise reads once, few, many or a size class.

TRBV29-1	NA	TRBJ1-5	few	CSVTQGYSQPQHF	TGCAGCGTCACCCAGGGGTATAGTCAGCCCCAGCATTTT
TRBV3-1	TRBD2	TRBJ2-1	few	CASSRMGLAGVSEQFF	TGTGCCAGCAGCCGAATGGGACTAGCGGGAGTCAGTGAGCAGTTCTTC
TRBV9	TRBD2	TRBJ2-7	NA	CASSVSPSGSHEQYF	TGTGCCAGCAGCGTTTCCCCCAGCGGGAGCCACGAGCAGTACTTC
TRBV28	TRBD1	TRBJ2-4	few	CASSLTGGPNIQYF	TGTGCCAGCAGTCTGACAGGGGGTCCAAACATTCAGTACTTC
TRBV6-2/TRBV6-3	NA	TRBJ2-1	NA	CASSPVGGLNEQFF	TGTGCCAGCAGCCCTGTCGGGGGTCTCAATGAGCAGTTCTTC
TRBV28	TRBD1	TRBJ1-2	once	CASIAWDREIEGYTF	TGTGCCAGCATCGCCTGGGACAGGGAGATCGAAGGCTACACCTTC
TRBV6-4	TRBD2	TRBJ2-3	NA	CASSDKQGGSDTQYF	TGTGCCAGCAGTGACAAGCAGGGAGGGTCGGATACGCAGTATTTT
TRBV15	NA	TRBJ1-1	NA	CATSRDPTSTEAFF	TGTGCCACCAGCAGAGATCCGACAAGTACTGAAGCTTTCTTT
TRBV11-2	NA	TRBJ2-1	NA	CASSLDVVEQFF	TGTGCCAGCAGCTTAGATGTAGTTGAGCAGTTCTTC
TRBV3-1	NA	TRBJ2-1	few	CASSQEGRGEQFF	TGTGCCAGCAGCCAAGAAGGTCGGGGTGAGCAGTTCTTC
TRBV5-1	TRBD1	TRBJ2-7	NA	CASSTTGVVDEQYF	TGCGCCAGCAGCACGACAGGGGTGGTCGACGAGCAGTACTTC
TRBV19	NA	TRBJ2-7	NA	CASSGRLEQYF	TGTGCCAGTAGTGGCAGGTTGGAGCAGTACTTC
TRBV10-3	NA	TRBJ2-5	many	CAISDGETQYF	TGTGCCATCAGTGATGGAGAGACCCAGTACTTC
TRBV11-2	NA	TRBJ1-2	many	CASSKDSASYGYTF	TGTGCCAGCAGCAAGGACAGCGCGAGCTATGGCTACACCTTC
TRBV7-3	TRBD2	TRBJ2-2	NA	CASRESSGSNTGELFF	TGTGCCAGCAGAGAATCCAGCGGGAGCAACACCGGGGAGCTGTTTTTT
TRBV29-1	NA	TRBJ2-1	NA	CSASLTGNEQFF	TGCAGCGCGTCCCTGACCGGGAATGAGCAGTTCTTC
TRBV6-2/TRBV6-3	TRBD2	TRBJ2-4	few	CASSSNLAGGPGGIQYF	TGTGCCAGCAGTTCCAACCTAGCGGGAGGCCCGGGGGGCATTCAGTACTTC
TRBV6-6	NA	TRBJ2-3	NA	CASYFYGGGMTDTQYF	TGTGCCAGCTATTTTTATGGGGGTGGTATGACAGATACGCAGTATTTT
TRBV4-2	TRBD2	TRBJ2-7	NA	CASSQNAGLAGTIYEQYF	TGTGCCAGCAGCCAAAACGCCGGACTAGCGGGCACTATATACGAGCAGTACTTC
TRBV3-1	NA	TRBJ1-2	NA	CASSQGGRGGVNYGYTF	TGTGCCAGCAGCCAAGGTGGCCGCGGGGGCGTCAACTATGGCTACACCTTC
TRBV6-6	NA	TRBJ2-3	few	CASNSPAPPARDTQYF	TGTGCCAGCAACTCCCCAGCGCCTCCCGCAAGAGATACGCAGTATTTT
TRBV27	NA	TRBJ2-3	NA	CASSLRDGQKDTQYF	TGTGCCAGCAGTTTAAGGGACGGACAAAAAGATACGCAGTATTTT
TRBV14	NA	TRBJ2-5	NA	CASSHPVKTQYF	TGTGCCAGCAGCCACCCGGTGAAGACCCAGTACTTC
TRBV28	TRBD2	TRBJ2-5	NA	CASSPERLAGASETQYF	TGTGCCAGCAGTCCAGAAAGACTAGCGGGAGCATCTGAGACCCAGTACTTC
TRBV5-1	TRBD1	TRBJ1-5	many	CASSLGPFSTGMNQPQHF	TGCGCCAGCAGCTTGGGCCCCTTTTCGACAGGGATGAACCAGCCCCAGCATTTT
TRBV9	NA	TRBJ2-3	NA	CASSVKDTQYF	TGTGCCAGCAGCGTCAAAGATACGCAGTATTTT
TRBV6-5	NA	TRBJ1-4	few	CASSYQGSNEKLFF	TGTGCCAGCAGTTACCAGGGCAGTAATGAAAAACTGTTTTTT
TRBV9	TRBD2	TRBJ2-5	few	CASSVTGTSSPNGETQYF	TGTGCCAGCAGCGTAACCGGGACTAGCTCCCCAAACGGGGAGACCCAGTACTTC
TRBV29-1	NA	TRBJ2-3	NA	CSVEDLAQSLDTQYF	TGCAGCGTTGAAGATTTAGCACAGTCGCTGGATACGCAGTATTTT
TRBV15	TRBD2	TRBJ2-3	NA	CATSRDKGSSGRASVPDTQYF	TGTGCCACCAGCAGAGATAAGGGGTCTAGCGGGAGGGCCTCGGTTCCAGATACGCAGTATTTT
TRBV3-1	NA	TRBJ2-2	NA	CASSQSGTTGVLFF	TGTGCCAGCAGCCAGTCCGGGACAACCGGGGTGCTGTTTTTT
TRBV7-9	TRBD1	TRBJ1-1	many	CASSPTGQNTEAFF	TGTGCCAGCAGCCCGACAGGGCAGAACACTGAAGCTTTCTTT
TRBV7-2	TRBD2	TRBJ2-1	few	CASSSGTSGVNEQFF	TGTGCCAGCAGTTCCGGGACTAGCGGAGTCAATGAGCAGTTCTTC
TRBV29-1	TRBD2	TRBJ2-1	NA	CSVGWGTSGSNEQFF	TGCAGCGTTGGCTGGGGGACTAGCGGGAGCAATGAGCAGTTCTTC
TRBV7-9	NA	TRBJ1-6	many	CASSLHSTSIPLHF	TGTGCCAGCAGCTTACACTCGACTAGTATCCCCCTCCACTTT
TRBV4-3	NA	TRBJ2-6	few	CASSQDLGGADSGANVLTF	TGCGCCAGCAGCCAAGATCTGGGGGGTGCGGACTCTGGGGCCAACGTCCTGACTTTC
TRBV6-5	NA	TRBJ2-2	many	CASVGGPGELFF	TGTGCCAGCGTCGGGGGGCCCGGGGAGCTGTTTTTT
TRBV6-2/TRBV6-3	NA	TRBJ1-1	NA	CASSYFYGGQDEAFF	TGTGCCAGCAGTTACTTCTATGGGGGGCAGGATGAAGCTTTCTTT
TRBV12-3/TRBV12-4	TRBD2	TRBJ2-3	few	CASTIWGSGARRESQYF	TGTGCCAGCACTATCTGGGGTAGCGGGGCCCGCCGAGAATCGCAGTATTTT